This TCR beta chain stems from a study of beta chain features in type 1 diabetes. Study summary: Patients looked much like healthy donors when it came to age, gender and cell yields. 107,917,701 sorted cells were examined across all samples.

Study-wide points: Overrepresentation of cells with high TCR expression could result from cDNA sequencing.

The investigators reverse transcribed all of the isolated RNA, so they sequenced expressed TCRB transcripts. Sequencing used immunoSEQ multiplex PCR; TCRdb keeps in-frame clones, though not all of them. The repertoire holds over 500,000 clones, with roughly 16% as singletons. About this clone: Its antigen remains unknown. The same CDR3 arises from other DNA sequences in this sample as well.

Germline V gene lookup returns CDR1 SGHTA and CDR2 FQGTGA. There are 13 residues in the CDR3. V was cut by 3 bases and J by 0 bases, with 5 bases left in between. The clonotype comes from a young man in good health. The sample comprised naive CD4+ T cells from blood. The chain uses TRBV7-3 and TRBJ1-1; maybe TRBD1 (5 bases). CDR3 sequence: CASSLTVNTEAFF. The DNA of the CDR3 is TGTGCCAGCAGCTTGACAGTGAACACTGAAGCTTTCTTT.